This T cell receptor beta chain originates from a study of breast tumors, draining lymph nodes, adjacent tissues. Findings and caveats of the study: The lymph node origin of tumor T cells was framed as consistent with a hypothesis, not demonstrated.

This clonotype was found a few times. Its antigen is unidentified. Germline values: CDR1 MNHNS, CDR2 SASEGT. There are 17 residues in the CDR3. The V segment lost 6 bases and the J segment 0 bases; nucleotides outside the gene matches: 12. Samples came from axillary lymph nodes draining the breast cancer. TCRdb called the multiplex PCR reads again in MiXCR, with one record for every CDR3 protein. This sample has under 350,000 distinct CDR3 sequences, with 30% found just once. The chain uses TRBV6-1 and TRBJ2-3, with TRBD1 matching 7 bases. Sequenced material: axillary lymph node tissue. This receptor was obtained from a female donor with breast cancer. Some clones in this sample may be carry-over from other donors' samples. The chain's CDR3 is CASRGKGTATSTDTQYF. The CDR3 DNA is TGTGCCAGCAGAGGAAAGGGGACAGCAACTAGCACAGATACGCAGTATTTT.